One sample yielded the 28 T cell receptor beta chains listed below, sequenced in a study of post-analysis software for immune sequencing data. Study results and caveats: A few TRBV segments occurring more often in patients than controls included TRBV5-6, TRBV5-1 and TRBV20-1.

Each TCR beta cDNA library carried unique molecular identifiers. TCRdb fed the PCR reads into MiXCR, producing one record per CDR3 protein. The sample holds a few hundred thousand distinct CDR3 sequences, around a third seen once. These receptors' targets are unknown. Material: blood. These receptor sequences come from a girl under 18 with multiple sclerosis.

V is TRBV20-1 and J is TRBJ2-7; 10 bases line up with TRBD2. The V gene end was trimmed by 3 bases and the J gene end by 4 bases; junction bases not matched to a gene: 6. From germline, CDR1 is DFQATT and CDR2 SNEGSKA (reference sequence). This CDR3 is built from 14 residues. CDR3 in amino acids: CSASTGLAVYEQYF. The DNA for the CDR3 is TGCAGTGCTAGTACTGGACTAGCGGTTTACGAGCAGTACTTC.

This chain links TRBV27 with TRBJ2-3; D remains unclear. CDR1 and CDR2 from the germline V gene are MNHEY and SMNVEV (reference sequence). CDR3 length: 14 amino acids. Deletions cut 4 bases from V and 0 bases from J, with 8 bases between. CDR3 protein: CASSWAESTDTQYF. The DNA for the CDR3 is TGTGCCAGCAGTTGGGCGGAAAGCACAGATACGCAGTATTTT.

The rearrangement joins TRBV18 to TRBJ1-2; D unclear. The CDR3 contains 15 residues. Germline CDR1 is KGHSH and CDR2 is LQKENI. The V gene lost 0 bases and the J gene lost 4 bases, with 12 bases spanning the gap. For the CDR3, the DNA is TGTGCCAGCTCACCACCGGTTATGGGCTTCTATGGCTACACCTTC. Translating it yields CASSPPVMGFYGYTF.

About this clonotype itself: Sequence at one end of the junction differs from germline and may be a read error. The chain couples TRBV7-2 to TRBJ2-3; perhaps TRBD1 as D (7 bases). This CDR3 is built from 15 residues. Looked up from germline, CDR1 is SGHTA and CDR2 is FQGNSA. CDR3 sequence (DNA): TGTGCCGGCAGCCCGCTGGGGGGTTCAGGGGGTACGCAGTATTTT. Amino acid sequence: CAGSPLGGSGGTQYF.

The chain couples TRBV6-5 to TRBJ1-2; D call uncertain. The V gene's germline CDR1 is MNHEY and CDR2 SVGAGI. V was trimmed by 6 bases and J by 8 bases, leaving 16 bases between them. This CDR3 region has 13 residues. CDR3 DNA sequence: TGTGCCAGCAGGCCCCGGGAGAGACGGGGCTACACCTTC. Translation gives CASRPRERRGYTF.

In this sample, this clonotype turned up a few times. The chain links TRBV11-2 to TRBJ2-7, with TRBD2 identical over 9 bases. CDR1 and CDR2 (germline): SGHAT, FQNNGV. The J segment lost 0 bases and the V segment lost 5 bases, leaving 14 bases of the junction unmatched. The CDR3 consists of 18 residues. The DNA of the CDR3 is TGTGCCAGCAGCCCAAACCACTTTACTAGCGGGTACTCCTACGAGCAGTACTTC. Translating it yields CASSPNHFTSGYSYEQYF.

V usage is TRBV14 and J usage is TRBJ1-1; D is perhaps TRBD1 (5 bases). V lost 0 bases and J 4 bases, leaving 15 bases between the germline ends. The CDR3 covers 16 residues. Germline V gene lookup returns CDR1 SGHDN and CDR2 FVKESK. The CDR3 loop is CASSQEGRGITTEAFF. The CDR3 DNA reads as TGTGCCAGCAGCCAAGAAGGGAGGGGAATAACCACTGAAGCTTTCTTT.

This clonotype was counted only a few times. CDR3 coding DNA: TGTGCCAGCCGCGACAGCGGTCTGCCTCTACATGGCTACACCTTC. This gives the protein CASRDSGLPLHGYTF. This chain links TRBV7-9 with TRBJ1-2; D possibly corresponds to TRBD1 (5 bases). The CDR3 length is 15 residues. V was clipped by 8 bases and J by 6 bases, with 22 bases between them. Per the germline V gene, CDR1 is SEHNR and CDR2 is FQNEAQ (reference sequence).

This clonotype was recorded once. J is TRBJ2-3 and V is TRBV24-1, with D uncertain. V was cut by 4 bases and J by 0 bases, with 16 bases left in between. The germline V gene has CDR1 KGHDR and CDR2 SFDVKD. The CDR3 has 17 amino acids. The CDR3 reads CATSEERSRASTDTQYF. CDR3 nucleotides: TGTGCCACCAGTGAAGAGAGAAGTAGAGCTAGCACAGATACGCAGTATTTT.

This clonotype was recorded a few times. V and J are TRBV6-1 and TRBJ1-5; TRBD1 might be the D (5 bases). The CDR3 sequence is 12 residues long. Trimming pared 6 bases from V and 4 bases from J, leaving 7 bases between. The germline gives CDR1 MNHNS, CDR2 SASEGT. The CDR3 nucleotides read TGTGCCAGCAGGGGGGTAAATCAGCCCCAGCATTTT. Its translation: CASRGVNQPQHF.

The table lists this clonotype with a few counts. The V call is TRBV3-1, the J call TRBJ2-7; a weak D match, TRBD1 (5 bases). The V end lost 3 bases, the J end lost 3 bases, and 9 bases lay between the germline ends. Germline values: CDR1 LGHDT, CDR2 YNNKEL (reference sequence). The length of the CDR3 is 13 residues. CDR3 in DNA: TGTGCCAGCAGCCACAGGGCTGACTACGAGCAGTACTTC. Residues: CASSHRADYEQYF.

The rearrangement uses TRBV5-4 and TRBJ1-4, with D uncertain. Germline V CDR1 and CDR2: SGHNT, YYREEE (reference sequence). The V end was cut by 4 bases, the J end by 5 bases, with 12 bases between. The CDR3 runs 14 residues. Here the CDR3 reads CASSPNQGNEKLFF. The CDR3 region has the DNA TGTGCCAGCAGCCCCAACCAAGGGAATGAAAAACTGTTTTTT.

This clonotype was observed a few times. The rearrangement joins TRBV7-3 to TRBJ2-5, with TRBD2 identical over 13 bases. J was trimmed by 1 base and V by 5 bases; bases with no gene match: 10. The CDR3 sequence is 18 residues long. Germline V gene data show CDR1 as SGHTA and CDR2 as FQGTGA. The CDR3 coding sequence is TGTGCCAGCAGCCCAGGATTGGGACTAGCGGGGACCCAAGAGACCCAGTACTTC. Translation gives CASSPGLGLAGTQETQYF.

The chain recombines TRBV12-3 or TRBV12-4 with TRBJ2-5; D may be TRBD2 (7 bases). Trimming took off 4 bases at V and 5 bases at J, with 17 bases between the two ends. The CDR3 runs 15 residues. The CDR3 protein is CASSSKGGRLETQYF. The CDR3 DNA sequence: TGTGCCAGCAGTTCAAAGGGGGGGCGCTTGGAGACCCAGTACTTC.

A word on this clonotype: A much larger clonotype is one base distant, so this may be a read error. The V gene is TRBV10-3, the J gene TRBJ2-7; no reliable D call. The J call may not be correct, given that the DNA end is closer to TRBJ2-5. This CDR3 contains 14 residues. Germline CDR1 ENHRY, CDR2 SYGVKD. The CDR3 sequence: CAIGESRGEETQYF. The CDR3 DNA reads TGTGCCATCGGTGAGTCACGCGGCGAAGAGACCCAGTACTTC.

This chain links TRBV5-1 with TRBJ1-4, with D possibly TRBD1 on 5 matching bases. The V and J ends lost 2 bases and 7 bases respectively, with 9 bases between them. Germline CDR1 and CDR2: SGHRS and YFSETQ. The CDR3 contains 13 residues. The DNA for the CDR3 is TGCGCCAGCAGCTTCCAGGGCAGTGAAAAACTGTTTTTT. Translating gives CASSFQGSEKLFF.

This clonotype has only a few counts. The chain combines TRBV7-3 with TRBJ2-3, with 15 nucleotides matching TRBD2. Per germline, CDR1 SGHTA and CDR2 FQGTGA. Germline trimming cut 2 bases from V and 5 bases from J; bases unmatched to any gene: 5. This CDR3 contains 17 residues. CDR3 region: CASSLGLAGGRGDTQYF. CDR3 in DNA: TGTGCCAGCAGCTTAGGACTAGCGGGGGGGCGTGGAGATACGCAGTATTTT.

This clonotype has more than one count but fewer than ten. V gene TRBV20-1 combines with J gene TRBJ2-7; D is undetermined. This CDR3 comprises 12 residues. Germline CDR1 and CDR2: DFQATT and SNEGSKA (reference sequence). V lost 0 bases and J 9 bases, leaving 12 bases between the germline ends. The CDR3 nucleotides read TGCAGTGCTAGAGAAGATGGAGCAGTGCAGTACTTC. Amino acids: CSAREDGAVQYF.

V gene TRBV9 combines with J gene TRBJ2-2; no definite D call. Looked up from germline, CDR1 is SGDLS and CDR2 is YYNGEE. V was shortened by 0 bases and J by 1 base, with 4 bases between the two germline ends. CDR3 length: 14 amino acids. The CDR3 DNA follows: TGTGCCAGCAGCGTAGTGGTGAACACCGGGGAGCTGTTTTTT. As protein: CASSVVVNTGELFF.

The V gene is TRBV3-1, the J gene TRBJ2-4; 10 positions agree with TRBD2. Trimming took 0 bases from V and 5 from J; bases not matched to a gene: 16. The V gene's germline CDR1 is LGHDT and CDR2 YNNKEL (reference sequence). The CDR3 spans 20 residues. CDR3: CASSQDSLAGEPNGQNIQYF. As DNA, the CDR3 is TGTGCCAGCAGCCAAGATTCTCTAGCGGGGGAGCCGAATGGGCAAAACATTCAGTACTTC.

This clonotype was recorded at least ten times. This chain connects TRBV6-1 to TRBJ2-7; possible D gene TRBD1, 6 bases. Germline CDR1 and CDR2: MNHNS and SASEGT. V lost 2 bases to trimming and J lost 9 bases, with 14 bases between them. This CDR3 is built from 13 residues. The CDR3 nucleotides are TGTGCCAGCAGTGAACGGTGGGGGCGCTTGCAGTACTTC. Amino acid sequence: CASSERWGRLQYF.

The chain couples TRBV4-2 to TRBJ2-3; 13 nucleotides match TRBD2. The V segment lost 4 bases and the J segment 0 bases; nucleotides outside the gene matches: 7. This CDR3 spans 18 amino acids. The germline V gene has CDR1 LGHNA and CDR2 YNFKEQ. The CDR3 sequence: CASSPWTSGGQSTDTQYF. CDR3 coding DNA: TGTGCCAGCAGCCCCTGGACTAGCGGGGGCCAGAGCACAGATACGCAGTATTTT.

This clonotype was counted only a few times. The rearrangement uses TRBV18 and TRBJ2-5; D is perhaps TRBD1 (6 bases). The CDR3 has 14 residues. Germline loops: CDR1 KGHSH, CDR2 LQKENI. V was pared by 3 bases and J by 0 bases, with 8 bases between. CDR3 sequence (DNA): TGTGCCAGCTCACCCGGGGACAACCAAGAGACCCAGTACTTC. Its protein product is CASSPGDNQETQYF.

This chain uses TRBV4-1 with TRBJ2-7, with 8 bases matching TRBD2. The CDR3 is made up of 15 amino acids. J gave up 5 bases and V 2 bases, and 8 bases lay outside the gene matches. Germline loops: CDR1 MGHRA, CDR2 YSYEKL. CDR3 nucleotides: TGCGCCAGCAGCCAACGGGAGGCGGGGGGCGACGAGCAGTACTTC. Protein sequence: CASSQREAGGDEQYF.

CDR3 sequence: CASSGGFQPQHF. DNA for the CDR3: TGTGCCAGCAGTGGGGGATTCCAGCCCCAGCATTTT. V is TRBV6-1 and J is TRBJ1-5; D is uncertain. CDR3 length: 12 amino acids. Trimming removed 4 bases at V and 7 bases at J, with 8 bases between. Per germline, CDR1 MNHNS and CDR2 SASEGT.

V usage is TRBV6-4 and J usage is TRBJ2-2; TRBD2 agrees at 8 bases. V was pared by 3 bases and J by 6 bases, with 3 bases of the junction left unmatched. CDR3 length: 14 residues. The germline CDR1 and CDR2 sequences are MRHNA and SNTAGT. This CDR3 is CASSELAVPGELFF. The CDR3 DNA reads as TGTGCCAGCAGTGAACTAGCGGTACCCGGGGAGCTGTTTTTT.

The chain employs TRBV4-1 and TRBJ2-7; TRBD1 aligns across 7 bases. With the DNA end fitting TRBJ2-5 better, the J assignment may be wrong. The CDR3 has 16 residues. Germline V CDR1 and CDR2: MGHRA, YSYEKL. The CDR3 bases are TGCGCCAGCAGCCCATTCCAGCTGACAGGGCAAGAGACCCAGTACTTC. Translation gives CASSPFQLTGQETQYF.

V is TRBV11-2 and J is TRBJ2-3; the D gene is possibly TRBD2 (6 bases). This CDR3 has 15 residues. Trimming shortened V by 6 bases and J by 4 bases, and 17 bases separated the two germline ends. In germline, CDR1 is SGHAT, CDR2 FQNNGV. The CDR3 nucleotides read TGTGCCAGCAGTCTCGTGGATGGAGGGGCAGATACGCAGTATTTT. Amino acid sequence: CASSLVDGGADTQYF.